These 5 T cell receptor beta chains were sequenced from one sample in a study of beta chain features in type 1 diabetes. Isolated RNA was reverse transcribed in full, so expressed TCRB transcripts were sequenced. Sequencing was performed with immunoSEQ multiplex PCR; in TCRdb, only in-frame clones are kept and a portion is missing. The table shows hundreds of thousands of clones, with around a sixth occurring only once. The sequencing sample was made of naive CD4+ T cells from blood. The receptors here all came from a man between 18 and 29 years old in good health.

The chain recombines TRBV7-2 with TRBJ1-5, with a weak D call TRBD1 (5 bases). V lost 1 base and J 6 bases, leaving 13 bases between the germline ends. This CDR3 contains 15 residues. Germline lookup yields CDR1 SGHTA and CDR2 FQGNSA. In nucleotides, the CDR3 is TGTGCCAGCAGCTTAGATCGGGCCGGGGCTCAGCCCCAGCATTTT. This encodes CASSLDRAGAQPQHF.

V and J are TRBV5-4 and TRBJ2-3, with D unresolved. The germline V gene encodes CDR1 SGHNT and CDR2 YYREEE (reference sequence). V lost 0 bases and J 0 bases, leaving 11 bases between the germline ends. The CDR3 contains 16 residues. The CDR3 sequence: CASSLATSRSTDTQYF. The CDR3 nucleotides read TGTGCCAGCAGCTTGGCGACATCAAGGAGCACAGATACGCAGTATTTT.

This clone was counted a few times. Other nucleotide sequences in the sample specify the same CDR3. The V call is TRBV18, the J call TRBJ1-1; no clear D. Per the germline V gene, CDR1 is KGHSH and CDR2 is LQKENI. Trimming shortened V by 2 bases and J by 5 bases, and 9 bases separated the two germline ends. The CDR3 has 13 residues. The CDR3 nucleotides read TGTGCCAGCTCACCAGAGATGGGTACTGAAGCTTTCTTT. Residues: CASSPEMGTEAFF.

The chain combines TRBV29-1 with TRBJ2-7, with D perhaps given as TRBD1 or TRBD2 (6 bases each). The germline V gene has CDR1 SQVTM and CDR2 ANQGSEA. Trimming left V 6 bases short and J 7 bases short, with 22 bases between. The CDR3 spans 14 residues. Here the CDR3 reads CSVDEWGARGEQYF. The CDR3 nucleotides are TGCAGCGTAGACGAGTGGGGGGCTCGTGGAGAGCAGTACTTC.

This clone was observed a few times. Other DNA sequences from this sample encode an identical CDR3 as well. J is TRBJ1-2 and V is TRBV10-3; D unresolved. V shed 0 bases and J shed 5 bases, with 4 bases lying between them. The CDR3 is 12 residues long. Germline V lookup: CDR1 ENHRY, CDR2 SYGVKD. The CDR3 DNA reads TGTGCCATCAGTGAGTCCGCTTATGGCTACACCTTC. It codes for CAISESAYGYTF.